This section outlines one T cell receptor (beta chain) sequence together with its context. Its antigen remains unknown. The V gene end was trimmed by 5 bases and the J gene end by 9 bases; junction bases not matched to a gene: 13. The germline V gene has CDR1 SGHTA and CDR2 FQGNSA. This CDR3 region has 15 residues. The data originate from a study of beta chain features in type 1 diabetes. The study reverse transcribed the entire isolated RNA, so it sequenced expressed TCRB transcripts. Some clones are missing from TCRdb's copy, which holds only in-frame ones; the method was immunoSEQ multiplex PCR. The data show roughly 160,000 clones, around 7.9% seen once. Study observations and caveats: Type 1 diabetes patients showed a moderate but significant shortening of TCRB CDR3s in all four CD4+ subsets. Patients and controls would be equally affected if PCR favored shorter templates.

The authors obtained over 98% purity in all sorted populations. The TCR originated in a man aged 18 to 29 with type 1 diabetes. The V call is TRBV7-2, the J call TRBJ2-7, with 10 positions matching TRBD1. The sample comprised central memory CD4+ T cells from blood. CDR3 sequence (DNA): TGTGCCAGCAGCAACACCGGGACAGGGGTCTCGTCGCAGTACTTC. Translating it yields CASSNTGTGVSSQYF.